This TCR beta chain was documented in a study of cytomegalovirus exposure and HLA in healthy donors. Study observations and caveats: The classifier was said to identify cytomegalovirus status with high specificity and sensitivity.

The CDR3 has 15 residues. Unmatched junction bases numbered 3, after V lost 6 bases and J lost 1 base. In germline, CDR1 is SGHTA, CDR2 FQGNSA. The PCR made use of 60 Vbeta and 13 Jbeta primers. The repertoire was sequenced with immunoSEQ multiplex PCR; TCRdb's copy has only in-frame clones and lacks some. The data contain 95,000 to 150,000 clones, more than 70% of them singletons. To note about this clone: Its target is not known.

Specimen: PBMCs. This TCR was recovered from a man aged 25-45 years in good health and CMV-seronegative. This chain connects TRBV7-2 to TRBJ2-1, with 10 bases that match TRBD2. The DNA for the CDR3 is TGTGCCAGCAGGTTTAGCGGGGGGTCCTACAATGAGCAGTTCTTC. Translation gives CASRFSGGSYNEQFF.